The sequence of this T cell receptor (beta chain) was determined in a study of T-cell reconstitution after alpha-beta-depleted transplantation in children. The study's findings and limits: It was newly produced T cells that mostly accounted for T-cell counts and diversity one year after transplant. For some patients, TCRbeta diversity was high at day 60 because of recipient T cells and thymic progenitors that survived. Expanded clones from the graft, numbering several hundred, reportedly supplied alpha-beta T cells about two months after transplant.

Unique molecular identifiers were built into the TCRbeta library. A single record per CDR3 protein comes from TCRdb applying MiXCR to the PCR reads. The profile covers 450,000 to 700,000 distinct CDR3 sequences, with 20% to 30% appearing a single time and about 35% taken by the ten largest. For this clonotype: The antigen remains unidentified.

CDR3 size: 15 residues. V shed 0 bases and J shed 12 bases, with 19 bases lying between them. Germline CDR1 is SGHRS and CDR2 is YFSETQ. This chain connects TRBV5-1 to TRBJ2-1, with D uncertain. The receptor comes from a boy younger than two with Wiskott-Aldrich syndrome, due to receive a stem cell transplant. The starting material was PBMCs, obtained before TCRalphabeta/CD19-depleted stem cell transplant. CDR3: CASSLGHTAQAGQFF. The CDR3 nucleotides are TGCGCCAGCAGCTTGGGACATACTGCTCAGGCAGGGCAGTTCTTC.